This T cell receptor beta chain was captured by sequencing in a study of shared clonotypes between healthy human individuals. Germline values: CDR1 SNHLY, CDR2 FYNNEI. V was trimmed by 7 bases and J by 2 bases, leaving 10 bases between them. The CDR3 runs 13 residues. On this clone: Its antigen is currently unknown.

The method was immunoSEQ multiplex PCR; TCRdb's version includes in-frame clones alone and lacks a portion of them. The repertoire holds fewer than 3 million clones, with about 90% as singletons. Only Caucasian adults living in Nashville, Tennessee served as donors. The study's findings and limits: Among the subsets, naive ones generally showed larger estimated richness than memory ones.

This TCR derives from a man between 18 and 35 years old in good health. Some clones in this sample may be carry-over from other donors' samples. The chain uses TRBV2 and TRBJ2-3; D uncertain. Sequenced material: naive CD4+ T cells from PBMCs. The subset denotes: CD45RA+ positively selected. As DNA, the CDR3 is TGTGCCAGCAACAATGACGCCACAGATACGCAGTATTTT. Translation: CASNNDATDTQYF.